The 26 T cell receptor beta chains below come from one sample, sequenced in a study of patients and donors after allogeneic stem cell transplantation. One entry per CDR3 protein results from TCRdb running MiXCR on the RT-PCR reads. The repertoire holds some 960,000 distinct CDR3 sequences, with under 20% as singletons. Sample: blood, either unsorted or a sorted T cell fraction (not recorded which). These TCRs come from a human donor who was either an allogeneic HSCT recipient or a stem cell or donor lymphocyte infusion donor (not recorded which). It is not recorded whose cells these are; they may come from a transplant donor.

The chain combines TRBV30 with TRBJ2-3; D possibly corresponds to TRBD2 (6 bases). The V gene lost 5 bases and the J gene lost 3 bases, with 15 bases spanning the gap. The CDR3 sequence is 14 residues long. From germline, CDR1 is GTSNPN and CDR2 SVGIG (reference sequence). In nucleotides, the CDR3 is TGTGCCTGGGATAGCGGAAGAGGAACAGATACGCAGTATTTT. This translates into CAWDSGRGTDTQYF. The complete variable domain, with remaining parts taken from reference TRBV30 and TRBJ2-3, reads SQTIHQWPATLVQPVGSPLSLECTVEGTSNPNLYWYRQAAGRGLQLLFYSVGIGQISSEVPQNLSASRPQDRQFILSSKKLLLSDSGFYLCAWDSGRGTDTQYFGPGTRLTVL.

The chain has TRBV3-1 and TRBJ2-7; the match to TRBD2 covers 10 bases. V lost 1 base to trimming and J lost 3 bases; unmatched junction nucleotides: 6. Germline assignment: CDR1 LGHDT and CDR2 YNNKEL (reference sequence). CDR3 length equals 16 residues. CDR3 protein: CASSQVWTSGCYEQYF. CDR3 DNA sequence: TGTGCCAGCAGCCAAGTGTGGACTAGCGGCTGCTACGAGCAGTACTTC.

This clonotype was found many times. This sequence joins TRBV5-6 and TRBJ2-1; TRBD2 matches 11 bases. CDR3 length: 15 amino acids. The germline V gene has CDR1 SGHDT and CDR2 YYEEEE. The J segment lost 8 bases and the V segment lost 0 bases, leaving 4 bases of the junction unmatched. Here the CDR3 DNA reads TGTGCCAGCAGCTTGGTAGCGGGAGGGCCTTATGAGCAGTTCTTC. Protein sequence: CASSLVAGGPYEQFF.

CDR3 DNA: TGCAGTGCTAGCTCACTGGCAAGAGAGACCCAGTACTTC. It is translated as CSASSLARETQYF. The chain joins TRBV20-1 to TRBJ2-5; D not certain. This CDR3 spans 13 amino acids. The V end lost 3 bases, the J end lost 4 bases, and 12 bases lay between the germline ends. Germline V gene sequence: CDR1 DFQATT, CDR2 SNEGSKA (reference sequence).

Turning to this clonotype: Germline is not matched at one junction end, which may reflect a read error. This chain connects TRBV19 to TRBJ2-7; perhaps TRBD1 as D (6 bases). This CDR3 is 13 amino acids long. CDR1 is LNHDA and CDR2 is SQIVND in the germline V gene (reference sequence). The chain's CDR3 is CASSSGTLFERYF. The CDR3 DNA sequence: TGTGCCAGTAGTTCCGGGACACTTTTCGAGCGGTACTTC.

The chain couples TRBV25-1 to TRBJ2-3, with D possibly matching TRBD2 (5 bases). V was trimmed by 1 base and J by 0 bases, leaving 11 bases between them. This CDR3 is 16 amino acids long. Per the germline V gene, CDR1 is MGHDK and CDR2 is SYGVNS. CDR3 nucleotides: TGTGCCAGCAGTGAATTGCTAGCAGTTAGCACAGATACGCAGTATTTT. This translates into CASSELLAVSTDTQYF.

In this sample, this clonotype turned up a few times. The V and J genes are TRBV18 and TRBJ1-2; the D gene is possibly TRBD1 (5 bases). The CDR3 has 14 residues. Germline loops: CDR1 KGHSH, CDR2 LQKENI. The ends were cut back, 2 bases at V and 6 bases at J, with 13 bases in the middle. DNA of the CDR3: TGTGCCAGCTCACCAATTGGGGGTTCAAATGGCTACACCTTC. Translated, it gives CASSPIGGSNGYTF.

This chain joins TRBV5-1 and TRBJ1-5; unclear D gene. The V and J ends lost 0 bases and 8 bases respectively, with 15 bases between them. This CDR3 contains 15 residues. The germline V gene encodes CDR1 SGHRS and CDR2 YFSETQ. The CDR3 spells CASSLGLGLVEPQHF. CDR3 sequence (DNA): TGCGCCAGCAGCTTGGGCCTGGGCTTGGTGGAGCCCCAGCATTTT.

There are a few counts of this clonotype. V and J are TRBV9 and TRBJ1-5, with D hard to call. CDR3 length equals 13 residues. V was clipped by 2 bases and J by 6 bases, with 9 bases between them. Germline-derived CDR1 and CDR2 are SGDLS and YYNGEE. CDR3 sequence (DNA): TGTGCCAGCAGCGTCTCAGTGGGTCAGCCCCAGCATTTT. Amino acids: CASSVSVGQPQHF.

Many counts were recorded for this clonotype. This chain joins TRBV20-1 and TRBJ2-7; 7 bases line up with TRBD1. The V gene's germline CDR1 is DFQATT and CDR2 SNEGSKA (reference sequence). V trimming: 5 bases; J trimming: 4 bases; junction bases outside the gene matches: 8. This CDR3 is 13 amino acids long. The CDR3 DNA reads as TGCAGTGCTGAGACAGGGTCACGATACGAGCAGTACTTC. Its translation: CSAETGSRYEQYF.

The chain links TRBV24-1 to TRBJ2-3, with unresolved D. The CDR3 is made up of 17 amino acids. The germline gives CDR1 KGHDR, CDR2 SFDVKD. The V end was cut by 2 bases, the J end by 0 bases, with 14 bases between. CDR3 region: CATSDSSHAASTDTQYF. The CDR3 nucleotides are TGTGCCACCAGTGATTCCTCCCACGCGGCTAGCACAGATACGCAGTATTTT.

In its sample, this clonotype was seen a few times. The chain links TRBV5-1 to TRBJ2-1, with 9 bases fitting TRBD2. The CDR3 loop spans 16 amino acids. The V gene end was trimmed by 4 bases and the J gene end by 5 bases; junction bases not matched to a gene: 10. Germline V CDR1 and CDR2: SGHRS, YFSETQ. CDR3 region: CASSPFGAGGNNEQFF. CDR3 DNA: TGCGCCAGCAGCCCCTTCGGAGCGGGAGGTAACAATGAGCAGTTCTTC.

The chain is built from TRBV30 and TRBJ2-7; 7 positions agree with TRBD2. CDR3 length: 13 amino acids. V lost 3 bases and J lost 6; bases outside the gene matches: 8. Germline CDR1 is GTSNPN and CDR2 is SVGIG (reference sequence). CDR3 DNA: TGTGCCTGGAGCGCGGGAGTTTTCTTCGAGCAGTACTTC. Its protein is CAWSAGVFFEQYF.

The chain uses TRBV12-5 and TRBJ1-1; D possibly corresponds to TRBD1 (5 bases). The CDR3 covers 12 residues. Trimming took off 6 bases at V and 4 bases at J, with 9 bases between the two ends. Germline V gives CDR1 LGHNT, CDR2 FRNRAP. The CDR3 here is CASGRDPTEAFF. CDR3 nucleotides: TGTGCTAGTGGGCGGGACCCCACTGAAGCTTTCTTT.

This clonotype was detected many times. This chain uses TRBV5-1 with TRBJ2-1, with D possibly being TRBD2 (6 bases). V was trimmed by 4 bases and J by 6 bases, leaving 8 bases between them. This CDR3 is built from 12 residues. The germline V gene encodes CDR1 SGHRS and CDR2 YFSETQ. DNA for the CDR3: TGCGCCAGCAGCCAGACTAGCAATGAGCAGTTCTTC. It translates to CASSQTSNEQFF.

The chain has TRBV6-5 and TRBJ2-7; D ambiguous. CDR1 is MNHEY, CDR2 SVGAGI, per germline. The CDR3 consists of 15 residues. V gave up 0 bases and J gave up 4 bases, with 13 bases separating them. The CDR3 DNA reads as TGTGCCAGCAGTTACTCACCGTGGGGTCCTTACGAGCAGTACTTC. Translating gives CASSYSPWGPYEQYF.

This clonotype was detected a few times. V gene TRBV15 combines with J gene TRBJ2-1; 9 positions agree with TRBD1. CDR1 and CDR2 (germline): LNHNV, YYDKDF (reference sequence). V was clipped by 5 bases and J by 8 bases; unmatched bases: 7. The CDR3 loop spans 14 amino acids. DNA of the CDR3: TGTGCCACCAGCGGAGGGCGACAGGGGGATGAGCAGTTCTTC. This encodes CATSGGRQGDEQFF. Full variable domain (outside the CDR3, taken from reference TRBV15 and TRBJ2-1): DAMVIQNPRYQVTQFGKPVTLSCSQTLNHNVMYWYQQKSSQAPKLLFHYYDKDFNNEADTPDNFQSRRPNTSFCFLDIRSPGLGDTAMYLCATSGGRQGDEQFFGPGTRLTVL.

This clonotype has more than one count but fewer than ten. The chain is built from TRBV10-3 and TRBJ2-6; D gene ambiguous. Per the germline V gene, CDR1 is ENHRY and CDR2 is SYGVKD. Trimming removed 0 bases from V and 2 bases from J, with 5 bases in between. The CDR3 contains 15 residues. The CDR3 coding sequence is TGTGCCATCAGTGAGTCGACCCCTGGGGCCAACGTCCTGACTTTC. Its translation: CAISESTPGANVLTF.

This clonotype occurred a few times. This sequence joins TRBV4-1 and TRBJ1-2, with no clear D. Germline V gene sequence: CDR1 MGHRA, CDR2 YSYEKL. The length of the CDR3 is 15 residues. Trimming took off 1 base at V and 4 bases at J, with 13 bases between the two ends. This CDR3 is CASSQAMDRAYGYTF. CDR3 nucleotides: TGCGCCAGCAGCCAAGCGATGGACCGGGCCTATGGCTACACCTTC.

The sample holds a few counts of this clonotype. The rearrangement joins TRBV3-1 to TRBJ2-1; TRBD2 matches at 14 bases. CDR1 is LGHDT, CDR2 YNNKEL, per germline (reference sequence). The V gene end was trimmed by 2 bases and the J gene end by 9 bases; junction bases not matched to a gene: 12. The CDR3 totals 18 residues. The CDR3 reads CASSQYLGLAGVGSEQFF. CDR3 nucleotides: TGTGCCAGCAGCCAATACCTGGGACTAGCGGGGGTGGGGAGTGAGCAGTTCTTC.

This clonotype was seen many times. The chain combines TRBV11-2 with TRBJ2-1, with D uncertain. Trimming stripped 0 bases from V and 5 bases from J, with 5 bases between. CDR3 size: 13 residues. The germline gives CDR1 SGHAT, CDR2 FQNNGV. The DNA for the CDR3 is TGTGCCAGCAGCTTAGACAGCCACAATGAGCAGTTCTTC. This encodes CASSLDSHNEQFF.

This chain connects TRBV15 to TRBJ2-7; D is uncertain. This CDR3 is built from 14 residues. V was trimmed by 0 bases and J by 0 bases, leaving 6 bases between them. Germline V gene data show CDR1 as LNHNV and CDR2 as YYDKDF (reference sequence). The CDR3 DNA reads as TGTGCCACCAGCAGAGATAGGACCTCCTACGAGCAGTACTTC. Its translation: CATSRDRTSYEQYF.

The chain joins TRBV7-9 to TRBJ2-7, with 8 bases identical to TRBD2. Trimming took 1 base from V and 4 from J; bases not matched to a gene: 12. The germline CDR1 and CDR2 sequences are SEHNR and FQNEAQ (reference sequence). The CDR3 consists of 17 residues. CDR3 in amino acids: CASSLGRPAGVSYEQYF. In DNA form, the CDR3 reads TGTGCCAGCAGCTTAGGCAGGCCAGCGGGAGTATCTTACGAGCAGTACTTC.

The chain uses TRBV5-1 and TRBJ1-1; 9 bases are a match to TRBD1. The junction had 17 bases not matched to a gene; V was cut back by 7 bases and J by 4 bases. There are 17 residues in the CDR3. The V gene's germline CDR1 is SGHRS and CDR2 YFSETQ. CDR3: CASPPPGTGFRGTEAFF. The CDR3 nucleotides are TGCGCCAGCCCACCCCCTGGGACAGGGTTTAGAGGCACTGAAGCTTTCTTT.

CDR3 amino acids: CASSPGLAGRPGQFF. The CDR3 DNA follows: TGCGCCAGCAGCCCGGGACTAGCGGGTAGGCCGGGGCAGTTCTTC. This chain connects TRBV5-1 to TRBJ2-1, with 12 bases fitting TRBD2. Germline assignment: CDR1 SGHRS and CDR2 YFSETQ. The junction had 11 bases not matched to a gene; V was cut back by 4 bases and J by 12 bases. The CDR3 length is 15 residues.

The CDR3: CASSLGLPGTQYF. The CDR3 region has the DNA TGCGCCAGCAGCTTGGGACTTCCAGGCACGCAGTATTTT. This sequence joins TRBV5-1 and TRBJ2-3; no definite D call. The V end lost 0 bases, the J end lost 9 bases, and 11 bases lay between the germline ends. The CDR3 runs to 13 residues. Germline V gives CDR1 SGHRS, CDR2 YFSETQ.